The 24 T cell receptor beta chains reported below all come from one sample, sequenced in a study of T-cell memory formation after mild COVID-19 (dated by TCRdb to 2020 to 2022). The library came from 5' RACE. These reads were obtained on an Illumina NovaSeq 6000. TCRdb passed the public sequencing reads through fastp at Q25 and MiXCR, retaining productive beta sequences. Rows with a matching CDR3 protein are joined into one entry that keeps the most common DNA and genes. Within this sample are 400,000 or so distinct CDR3 sequences, with 20% of them counted one time only. Approximately 8.4% of the sample is in the top ten clones. The sequencing sample was made of PBMCs or a T cell subset sorted from them (not recorded which). These receptors were collected from an adult woman who had mild COVID-19 (a few samples of this study predate the infection). The sample titles of this study are shuffled in the database, so cell type and time point are left out; the donor was told from shared clones.

The genes are TRBV5-1 and TRBJ2-1; 9 bases fit TRBD1. This CDR3 has 14 amino acids. CDR1 is SGHRS and CDR2 is YFSETQ in the germline V gene. V shed 2 bases, J shed 4 bases, and the junction held 1 base outside the gene matches. CDR3 nucleotides: TGCGCCAGCAGCTTCGGGACAGGGTACAATGAGCAGTTCTTC. It is translated as CASSFGTGYNEQFF.

V and J are TRBV15 and TRBJ1-5, with 10 bases matching TRBD1. Germline V gene sequence: CDR1 LNHNV, CDR2 YYDKDF (reference sequence). This CDR3 contains 17 residues. J gave up 5 bases and V 3 bases, and 10 bases lay outside the gene matches. CDR3 region: CATSSPRQGALHQPQHF. In nucleotides, the CDR3 is TGTGCCACCAGCAGTCCGAGACAGGGGGCGTTACATCAGCCCCAGCATTTT. Full variable domain (rest looked up from reference TRBV15 and TRBJ1-5): DAMVIQNPRYQVTQFGKPVTLSCSQTLNHNVMYWYQQKSSQAPKLLFHYYDKDFNNEADTPDNFQSRRPNTSFCFLDIRSPGLGDTAMYLCATSSPRQGALHQPQHFGDGTRLSIL.

This clonotype was observed many times. The V and J genes are TRBV7-9 and TRBJ2-1; maybe TRBD2 (5 bases). Germline V gives CDR1 SEHNR, CDR2 FQNEAQ (reference sequence). Trimming removed 4 bases at V and 6 bases at J, with 16 bases between. CDR3 length equals 15 residues. This chain's CDR3 is CASSSGLPPGNEQFF. CDR3 DNA: TGTGCCAGCAGCTCCGGACTCCCGCCGGGCAATGAGCAGTTCTTC.

The chain is built from TRBV12-3 or TRBV12-4 and TRBJ1-2, with D tentatively TRBD1 (6 bases). Between the trimmed V and J ends, which lost 3 bases and 6 bases, there was a span of 11 bases. There are 13 residues in the CDR3. CDR3 sequence reads: CASSFSGHNGYTF. The CDR3 nucleotides read TGTGCCAGCAGTTTCTCGGGACATAATGGCTACACCTTC.

This clonotype was counted between two and nine times. The V and J genes are TRBV15 and TRBJ1-2, with 12 bases fitting TRBD1. The germline gives CDR1 LNHNV, CDR2 YYDKDF (reference sequence). Germline trimming cut 0 bases from V and 7 bases from J; bases unmatched to any gene: 6. CDR3 size: 16 residues. CDR3 sequence: CATSRDRGQGAGGYTF. The CDR3 bases are TGTGCCACCAGCAGAGATAGGGGACAGGGGGCGGGTGGCTACACCTTC.

This clonotype has just a few counts. The rearrangement uses TRBV2 and TRBJ2-5; a possible D gene is TRBD2 (5 bases). CDR1 and CDR2 (germline): SNHLY, FYNNEI. The CDR3 covers 15 residues. Trimming removed 6 bases from V and 0 bases from J, with 14 bases in between. CDR3 coding DNA: TGTGCCAGCAGCCGGGGTATGGCGGACCAAGAGACCCAGTACTTC. Encoded protein: CASSRGMADQETQYF. Supplemented by reference TRBV2 and TRBJ2-5, the full variable domain reads EPEVTQTPSHQVTQMGQEVILRCVPISNHLYFYWYRQILGQKVEFLVSFYNNEISEKSEIFDDQFSVERPDGSNFTLKIRSTKLEDSAMYFCASSRGMADQETQYFGPGTRLLVL.

The chain employs TRBV7-6 and TRBJ1-1; TRBD1 is a possible D gene (5 bases). Germline values: CDR1 SGHVS, CDR2 FNYEAQ. This CDR3 has 17 residues. Trimming shortened V by 0 bases and J by 4 bases, and 18 bases separated the two germline ends. For the CDR3, the DNA is TGTGCCAGCAGCTTAGCGACCGCAGGGTTGGTAACCACTGAAGCTTTCTTT. Protein product: CASSLATAGLVTTEAFF.

CDR3 in DNA: TGTGCCAGCAGCTTAGCAACCGGGATCGACATTCAGTACTTC. Its translation: CASSLATGIDIQYF. V and J are TRBV7-2 and TRBJ2-4, with a weak D call TRBD2 (5 bases). CDR1 SGHTA and CDR2 FQGNSA come from the germline V gene. There are 14 residues in the CDR3. Trimming took 0 bases from V and 8 from J, leaving 11 bases between them.

The V call is TRBV4-3, the J call TRBJ2-3; D is ambiguous. V lost 0 bases and J 0 bases, leaving 7 bases between the germline ends. CDR3 length equals 15 residues. Germline-derived CDR1 and CDR2 are LGHNA and YSLEER. This CDR3 is CASSQDFPSTDTQYF. CDR3 sequence (DNA): TGCGCCAGCAGCCAAGACTTTCCTAGCACAGATACGCAGTATTTT.

This clonotype was detected only a few times. The chain employs TRBV4-3 and TRBJ1-2; 8 nucleotides agree with TRBD1. Trimming cost V 6 bases and J 0 bases; bases outside gene matches: 3. The CDR3 length is 14 residues. Germline V CDR1 and CDR2: LGHNA, YSLEER. The CDR3 sequence: CASREDRANYGYTF. CDR3 coding DNA: TGCGCCAGCAGAGAGGACAGGGCTAACTATGGCTACACCTTC.

V is TRBV29-1 and J is TRBJ2-5, with D possibly TRBD2 on 6 matching bases. CDR3 size: 14 residues. V lost 3 bases, J lost 5 bases, and 16 bases lay in between. Looked up from germline, CDR1 is SQVTM and CDR2 is ANQGSEA. DNA for the CDR3: TGCAGCGTTGAGCGGGACGCCCTAGGGGAGACCCAGTACTTC. It is translated as CSVERDALGETQYF.

This clonotype was observed a handful of times. The rearrangement uses TRBV11-1 and TRBJ2-1; D is tentatively TRBD1 or TRBD2 (5 bases each). The V end lost 5 bases, the J end lost 0 bases, and 17 bases lay between the germline ends. Per the germline V gene, CDR1 is SGHAT and CDR2 is FQDESV (reference sequence). CDR3 size: 17 residues. CDR3 protein: CASSPRRGRSSYNEQFF. In DNA form, the CDR3 reads TGTGCCAGCAGCCCTCGCCGGGGCCGAAGCTCCTACAATGAGCAGTTCTTC.

The rearrangement uses TRBV5-5 and TRBJ1-1; D unclear. Between the trimmed V and J ends, which lost 4 bases and 0 bases, there was a span of 16 bases. The germline V gene encodes CDR1 SGHKS and CDR2 YYEKEE (reference sequence). The CDR3 runs to 16 residues. The CDR3 loop reads CASSTPGAALNTEAFF. The DNA of the CDR3 is TGTGCCAGCAGCACCCCGGGAGCAGCATTGAACACTGAAGCTTTCTTT.

This clonotype has just a few counts. This chain uses TRBV20-1 with TRBJ1-1, with D hard to call. The germline V gene encodes CDR1 DFQATT and CDR2 SNEGSKA (reference sequence). The CDR3 has 12 amino acids. V lost 2 bases to trimming and J lost 5 bases, with 9 bases between them. CDR3 DNA: TGCAGTGCTAGACCTAGGCAGACTGAAGCTTTCTTT. It specifies CSARPRQTEAFF.

The rearrangement uses TRBV7-9 and TRBJ1-1, with 8 nucleotides matching TRBD1. The CDR3 loop spans 17 amino acids. Per germline, CDR1 SEHNR and CDR2 FQNEAQ (reference sequence). The V and J ends lost 2 bases and 5 bases, in that order; junction bases with no gene match: 13. The CDR3 nucleotides are TGTGCCAGCAGCTTAACTCGTCTTGGACAGGGAAGAACTGAAGCTTTCTTT. Translating gives CASSLTRLGQGRTEAFF.

The CDR3 DNA follows: TGTGCCACGCAGGGGGTGATGTACCAAGAGACCCAGTACTTC. It encodes CATQGVMYQETQYF. The chain recombines TRBV3-1 with TRBJ2-5, with TRBD1 matching over 7 bases. Germline V CDR1 and CDR2: LGHDT, YNNKEL (reference sequence). The V and J ends lost 10 bases and 0 bases, in that order; junction bases with no gene match: 8. This CDR3 has 14 amino acids.

This clonotype was recorded a few times. The chain is built from TRBV5-6 and TRBJ2-3; 7 nucleotides align to TRBD1. CDR1 and CDR2 from the germline V gene are SGHDT and YYEEEE. The CDR3 contains 15 residues. With V trimmed by 7 bases and J by 4 bases, 12 bases remained unmatched. The CDR3: CASQTGNIVADTQYF. CDR3 DNA sequence: TGTGCCAGCCAGACAGGGAATATCGTCGCAGATACGCAGTATTTT.

The sample holds a few counts of this clonotype. J is TRBJ1-2 and V is TRBV7-9, with D maybe TRBD1 (6 bases). CDR1 is SEHNR and CDR2 is FQNEAQ in the germline V gene (reference sequence). This CDR3 has 16 residues. Trimming shortened V by 5 bases and J by 5 bases, and 21 bases separated the two germline ends. The chain's CDR3 is CASSAGGSRGFYGYTF. The CDR3 DNA reads TGTGCCAGCAGCGCTGGGGGCTCGCGAGGGTTTTATGGCTACACCTTC.

In its sample, this clonotype was seen a few times. The chain has TRBV5-6 and TRBJ2-7; TRBD2 is a possible D gene (5 bases). Germline CDR1 reads SGHDT; CDR2 reads YYEEEE. The CDR3 extends over 16 amino acids. V was pared by 4 bases and J by 3 bases, with 20 bases between. CDR3 bases: TGTGCCAGCAGCCAATCCGGACTCTTGGGGAGCTACGAGCAGTACTTC. Residues: CASSQSGLLGSYEQYF. The variable domain in full, completed from reference TRBV5-6 and TRBJ2-7, reads DAGVTQSPTHLIKTRGQQVTLRCSPKSGHDTVSWYQQALGQGPQFIFQYYEEEERQRGNFPDRFSGHQFPNYSSELNVNALLLGDSALYLCASSQSGLLGSYEQYFGPGTRLTVT.

The genes are TRBV4-1 and TRBJ1-5; D not resolved. With 0 bases removed from V and 4 bases from J, the gap between germline ends came to 10 bases. The V gene's germline CDR1 is MGHRA and CDR2 YSYEKL. The CDR3 contains 15 residues. The CDR3 coding sequence is TGCGCCAGCAGCCAAGATCCGCATGAGAATCAGCCCCAGCATTTT. Its translation: CASSQDPHENQPQHF.

This chain links TRBV6-5 with TRBJ2-3; 11 bases line up with TRBD2. CDR1 is MNHEY, CDR2 SVGAGI, per germline. The V segment lost 7 bases and the J segment 3 bases; nucleotides outside the gene matches: 6. The CDR3 consists of 15 residues. CDR3 DNA sequence: TGTGCCAGCACCAAAATAGCGGGAGGGACAGATACGCAGTATTTT. Translated: CASTKIAGGTDTQYF.

The chain carries TRBV3-1 and TRBJ2-3; TRBD2 matches at 11 bases. The CDR3 consists of 17 residues. V trimming: 0 bases; J trimming: 5 bases; junction bases outside the gene matches: 7. Germline V gives CDR1 LGHDT, CDR2 YNNKEL (reference sequence). DNA of the CDR3: TGTGCCAGCAGCCAAGATCTAGCGGGAGGATTCGAAGATACGCAGTATTTT. As protein: CASSQDLAGGFEDTQYF.

This sequence joins TRBV18 and TRBJ2-2; D possibly uses TRBD1 or TRBD2 (6 bases each). V was shortened by 3 bases and J by 0 bases, with 14 bases between the two germline ends. CDR1 is KGHSH, CDR2 LQKENI, per germline. This CDR3 has 17 residues. This CDR3 is CASSPKNGGANTGELFF. The CDR3 DNA reads as TGTGCCAGCTCACCTAAAAACGGGGGCGCGAACACCGGGGAGCTGTTTTTT.

The gene calls are TRBV7-9 and TRBJ1-2; 7 bases are a match to TRBD1. This CDR3 region has 14 residues. J lost 3 bases, V lost 5 bases, and 6 bases had no gene match. Germline V lookup: CDR1 SEHNR, CDR2 FQNEAQ (reference sequence). CDR3 protein: CASSPPGQHYGYTF. CDR3 nucleotide sequence: TGTGCCAGCAGCCCGCCGGGACAGCACTATGGCTACACCTTC. The full variable domain, completed using reference TRBV7-9 and TRBJ1-2, is DTGVSQNPRHKITKRGQNVTFRCDPISEHNRLYWYRQTLGQGPEFLTYFQNEAQLEKSRLLSDRFSAERPKGSFSTLEIQRTEQGDSAMYLCASSPPGQHYGYTFGSGTRLTVV.